Below are 19 T cell receptor beta chains sequenced from a single sample in a study of patients with pleural tuberculosis. TCRdb called the reads again in MiXCR, with one record for every CDR3 protein. The sample contains about 29,000 distinct CDR3 sequences, over 15% of which appear only once. Sequenced: peripheral blood. These receptors all stem from a human donor with pleural tuberculosis.

In this sample, this clonotype turned up many times. V is TRBV20-1 and J is TRBJ1-2, with D unresolved. The CDR3 is 14 residues long. Trimming pared 0 bases from V and 7 bases from J, leaving 15 bases between. CDR1 is DFQATT and CDR2 is SNEGSKA in the germline V gene (reference sequence). The CDR3 nucleotides read TGCAGTGCTAGAGATCGGGCAGGTAGTGGTGGCTACACCTTC. Its protein product is CSARDRAGSGGYTF.

At least ten counts were recorded for this clonotype. CDR3 residues: CASRGFYEQYF. In DNA form, the CDR3 reads TGTGCCAGCAGGGGATTCTACGAGCAGTACTTC. The genes are TRBV2 and TRBJ2-7; the D is unclear. The CDR3 is 11 amino acids. CDR1 and CDR2 from the germline V gene are SNHLY and FYNNEI. The V end was cut by 6 bases, the J end by 3 bases, with 6 bases between.

This clonotype ranks as medium-sized. This rearrangement joins TRBV28 to TRBJ1-5; D possibly corresponds to TRBD1 (5 bases). The V gene lost 7 bases and the J gene lost 7 bases, with 17 bases spanning the gap. CDR1 is MDHEN and CDR2 is SYDVKM in the germline V gene. The CDR3 loop spans 14 amino acids. Here the CDR3 DNA reads TGTGCCAGCACCTTTACAGGAGCGGGACAGCCCCAGCATTTT. Protein product: CASTFTGAGQPQHF.

This clonotype appeared many times. The rearrangement joins TRBV7-9 to TRBJ2-3; the match to TRBD1 covers 7 bases. The germline CDR1 and CDR2 sequences are SEHNR and FQNEAQ (reference sequence). The CDR3 runs 17 residues. V trimming: 2 bases; J trimming: 1 base; junction bases outside the gene matches: 9. The DNA for the CDR3 is TGTGCCAGCAGCTTACCGCCTCGAGGGACAGGCACAGATACGCAGTATTTT. As protein: CASSLPPRGTGTDTQYF. Full variable domain (missing parts from reference TRBV7-9 and TRBJ2-3): DTGVSQNPRHKITKRGQNVTFRCDPISEHNRLYWYRQTLGQGPEFLTYFQNEAQLEKSRLLSDRFSAERPKGSFSTLEIQRTEQGDSAMYLCASSLPPRGTGTDTQYFGPGTRLTVL.

This clonotype was counted at least ten times. The CDR3 here is CASSLTVGLETQYF. In DNA form, the CDR3 reads TGTGCCAGCAGCTTAACGGTGGGGCTGGAGACCCAGTACTTC. The J gene is TRBJ2-5, the V gene TRBV7-9; a weak D match, TRBD1 (5 bases). Germline CDR1 and CDR2: SEHNR and FQNEAQ (reference sequence). V gave up 2 bases and J gave up 5 bases, with 12 bases separating them. CDR3 size: 14 residues.

This clonotype was counted many times. The chain joins TRBV20-1 to TRBJ2-1; possible D gene TRBD1, 5 bases. V was clipped by 5 bases and J by 0 bases, with 11 bases between them. Per the germline V gene, CDR1 is DFQATT and CDR2 is SNEGSKA (reference sequence). There are 14 residues in the CDR3. The CDR3 nucleotides read TGCAGTGCTCCGGACACCAGCTCCTACAATGAGCAGTTCTTC. This codes for CSAPDTSSYNEQFF.

This clonotype was observed at least ten times. The chain carries TRBV20-1 and TRBJ2-4; D may be TRBD1 (5 bases). Germline V gene sequence: CDR1 DFQATT, CDR2 SNEGSKA (reference sequence). This CDR3 has 13 residues. The DNA of the CDR3 is TGCAGCGACCTTGACAGAGCCAAAAACATTCAGTACTTC. This codes for CSDLDRAKNIQYF.

This clonotype was detected ten times or more. The rearrangement uses TRBV6-1 and TRBJ2-7; D remains unclear. The CDR3 is made up of 13 amino acids. Deletions cut 3 bases from V and 4 bases from J, with 10 bases between. The germline V gene encodes CDR1 MNHNS and CDR2 SASEGT. CDR3 nucleotide sequence: TGTGCCAGCAGTGATGGTTCGGTGTACGAGCAGTACTTC. Residues: CASSDGSVYEQYF.

The sample holds many counts of this clonotype. V gene TRBV28 combines with J gene TRBJ2-7, with D hard to call. CDR1 MDHEN and CDR2 SYDVKM come from the germline V gene. The CDR3 length is 14 residues. V was trimmed by 5 bases and J by 0 bases, leaving 11 bases between them. The CDR3 nucleotides are TGTGCCAGCAGTAAGTCACCCATCTCCTACGAGCAGTACTTC. Its protein is CASSKSPISYEQYF.

Comment on this clonotype: Lacking the conserved final phenylalanine or tryptophan, this CDR3 likely reflects a read error. J is TRBJ2-1 and V is TRBV28; D might be TRBD1 (6 bases). The germline V gene encodes CDR1 MDHEN and CDR2 SYDVKM. The V and J ends lost 5 bases and 7 bases respectively, with 18 bases between them. The length of the CDR3 is 15 residues. CDR3 in amino acids: CASSLQGLVHNEQFL. CDR3 DNA: TGTGCCAGCAGTCTCCAGGGGTTGGTTCATAATGAGCAGTTCTTA.

This clonotype was detected ten times or more. V gene TRBV4-3 combines with J gene TRBJ1-2, with D unclear. Per germline, CDR1 LGHNA and CDR2 YSLEER. V was pared by 1 base and J by 2 bases, with 8 bases between. CDR3 length: 14 residues. CDR3 in DNA: TGCGCCAGCAGCCAAGTCGGGGTCAACTATGGCTACACCTTC. Amino acids: CASSQVGVNYGYTF.

This clonotype was recorded many times. V and J are TRBV12-3 or TRBV12-4 and TRBJ2-7, with D possibly TRBD1 on 5 matching bases. The length of the CDR3 is 13 residues. V was trimmed by 5 bases and J by 3 bases, leaving 11 bases between them. The CDR3 DNA sequence: TGTGCCAGCAGTCTCCAGACAGTCTACGAGCAGTACTTC. Translating it yields CASSLQTVYEQYF.

There are many counts of this clonotype. V gene TRBV19 combines with J gene TRBJ1-5; unclear D gene. The germline CDR1 and CDR2 sequences are LNHDA and SQIVND (reference sequence). The CDR3 extends over 15 amino acids. Trimming pared 4 bases from V and 2 bases from J, leaving 12 bases between. The CDR3 DNA is TGTGCCAGTAGTACCCTCGCAGGCCGCAATCAGCCCCAGCATTTT. Protein sequence: CASSTLAGRNQPQHF.

In its sample, this clonotype was seen many times. The chain uses TRBV7-9 and TRBJ2-1, with D maybe TRBD1 (5 bases). Per the germline V gene, CDR1 is SEHNR and CDR2 is FQNEAQ (reference sequence). This CDR3 has 16 amino acids. Trimming pared 1 base from V and 0 bases from J, leaving 10 bases between. Here the CDR3 DNA reads TGTGCCAGCAGCTTAGGGTTGCAGGGCTCCTACAATGAGCAGTTCTTC. Its protein is CASSLGLQGSYNEQFF. Full variable domain (missing parts from reference TRBV7-9 and TRBJ2-1): DTGVSQNPRHKITKRGQNVTFRCDPISEHNRLYWYRQTLGQGPEFLTYFQNEAQLEKSRLLSDRFSAERPKGSFSTLEIQRTEQGDSAMYLCASSLGLQGSYNEQFFGPGTRLTVL.

This clonotype came up many times. This rearrangement joins TRBV19 to TRBJ1-2, with TRBD1 identical over 7 bases. This CDR3 is built from 14 residues. V shed 5 bases, J shed 4 bases, and the junction held 7 bases outside the gene matches. Germline lookup yields CDR1 LNHDA and CDR2 SQIVND (reference sequence). The CDR3 sequence is CASSPADRAYGYTF. As DNA, the CDR3 is TGTGCCAGTAGTCCAGCAGACAGGGCCTATGGCTACACCTTC.

In this sample, this clonotype turned up many times. V is TRBV7-9 and J is TRBJ2-5; tentatively, D is TRBD1 (7 bases). The germline V and J ends were trimmed by 4 bases and 3 bases, with 30 bases remaining between them. Germline assignment: CDR1 SEHNR and CDR2 FQNEAQ (reference sequence). The CDR3 has 20 residues. This CDR3 reads CASSSYRTGLQTRDEETQYF. For the CDR3, the DNA is TGTGCCAGCAGCTCTTACAGGACAGGACTTCAGACTAGGGATGAAGAGACCCAGTACTTC.

Of note for this clonotype: This may be a read error: a much more frequent sequence differs by one nucleotide. The CDR3 loop is CASSPRASGGRSNTGELFF. The CDR3 DNA reads TGTGCCAGCAGTCCTCGGGCTAGCGGGGGGCGATCGAACACCGGGGAGCTGTTTTTT. The rearrangement links TRBV6-2 or TRBV6-3 to TRBJ2-2, with TRBD2 identical over 11 bases. Germline CDR1 reads MNHEY; CDR2 reads SVGEGT. The CDR3 contains 19 residues. V lost 5 bases to trimming and J lost 0 bases; unmatched junction nucleotides: 11.

This clonotype was detected ten times or more. The gene calls are TRBV20-1 and TRBJ1-2; no firm D call. This CDR3 has 14 amino acids. V lost 6 bases and J 4 bases, leaving 18 bases between the germline ends. CDR1 and CDR2 (germline): DFQATT, SNEGSKA (reference sequence). The chain's CDR3 is CSAYDRREGYGYTF. The DNA for the CDR3 is TGCAGTGCCTACGACCGTAGGGAGGGCTATGGCTACACCTTC.

Details on this clonotype: This may stem from a read error, because a much larger clone lies one nucleotide away. The chain employs TRBV3-1 and TRBJ1-1; weak D call: TRBD1 (5 bases). The CDR3 extends over 14 amino acids. Germline V gene data show CDR1 as LGHDT and CDR2 as YNNKEL (reference sequence). V lost 2 bases, J lost 4 bases, and 11 bases lay in between. CDR3 nucleotide sequence: TGTGCCAGCAGCCAATGGGGGTTAGCCACTGAAGCTTTCTTT. Translated, it gives CASSQWGLATEAFF.